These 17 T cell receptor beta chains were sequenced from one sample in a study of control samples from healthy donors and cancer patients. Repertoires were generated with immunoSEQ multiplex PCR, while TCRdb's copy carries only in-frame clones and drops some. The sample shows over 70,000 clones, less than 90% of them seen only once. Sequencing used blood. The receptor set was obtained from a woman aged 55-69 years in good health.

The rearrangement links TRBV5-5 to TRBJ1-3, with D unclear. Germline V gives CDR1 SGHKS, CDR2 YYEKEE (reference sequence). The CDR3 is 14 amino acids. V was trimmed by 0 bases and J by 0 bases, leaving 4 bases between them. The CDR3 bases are TGTGCCAGCAGCTTGGCAATCTCTGGAAACACCATATATTTT. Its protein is CASSLAISGNTIYF.

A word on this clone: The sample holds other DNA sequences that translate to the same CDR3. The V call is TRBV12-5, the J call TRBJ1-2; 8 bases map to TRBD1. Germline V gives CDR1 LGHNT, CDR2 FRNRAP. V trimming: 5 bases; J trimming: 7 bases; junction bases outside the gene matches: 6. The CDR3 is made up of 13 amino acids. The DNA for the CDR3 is TGTGCTAGTGGTCTGACAGGGGAGTCTGGCTACACCTTC. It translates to CASGLTGESGYTF.

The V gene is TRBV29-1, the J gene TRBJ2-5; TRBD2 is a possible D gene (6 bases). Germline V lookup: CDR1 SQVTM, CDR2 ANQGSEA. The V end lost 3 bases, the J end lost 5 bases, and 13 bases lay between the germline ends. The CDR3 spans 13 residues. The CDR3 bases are TGCAGCGTTGACCGGGCTGGAGGGGAGACCCAGTACTTC. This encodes CSVDRAGGETQYF.

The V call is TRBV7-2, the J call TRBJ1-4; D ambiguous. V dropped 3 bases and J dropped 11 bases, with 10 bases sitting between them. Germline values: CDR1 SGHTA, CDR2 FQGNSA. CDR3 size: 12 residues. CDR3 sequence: CASSFSGEKLFF. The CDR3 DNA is TGTGCCAGCAGCTTCTCCGGGGAGAAACTGTTTTTT.

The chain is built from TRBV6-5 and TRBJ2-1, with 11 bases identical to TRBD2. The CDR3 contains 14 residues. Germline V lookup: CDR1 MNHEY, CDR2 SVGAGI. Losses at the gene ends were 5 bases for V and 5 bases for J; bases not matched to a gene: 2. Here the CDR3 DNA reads TGTGCCAGCAGTCCGGGACTAGCGGACAATGAGCAGTTCTTC. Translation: CASSPGLADNEQFF.

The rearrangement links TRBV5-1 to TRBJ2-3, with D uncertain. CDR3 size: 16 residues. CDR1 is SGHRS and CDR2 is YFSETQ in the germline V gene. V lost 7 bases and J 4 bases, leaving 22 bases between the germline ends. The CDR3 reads CASSHGESSPPDTQYF. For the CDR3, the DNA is TGCGCCAGCTCCCACGGCGAAAGTTCTCCCCCAGATACGCAGTATTTT.

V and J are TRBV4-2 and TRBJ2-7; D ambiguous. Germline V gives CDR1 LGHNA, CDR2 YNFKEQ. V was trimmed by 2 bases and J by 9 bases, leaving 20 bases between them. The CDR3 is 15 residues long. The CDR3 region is CASSQLKDGSRWQYF. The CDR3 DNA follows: TGTGCCAGCAGCCAACTAAAGGACGGTTCTCGCTGGCAGTACTTC.

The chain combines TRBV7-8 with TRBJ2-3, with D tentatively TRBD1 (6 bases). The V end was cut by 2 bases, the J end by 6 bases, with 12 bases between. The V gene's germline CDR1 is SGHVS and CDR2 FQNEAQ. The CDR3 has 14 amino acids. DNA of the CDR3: TGTGCCAGCAGCTTAACAGGGCTACTCGATACGCAGTATTTT. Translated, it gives CASSLTGLLDTQYF.

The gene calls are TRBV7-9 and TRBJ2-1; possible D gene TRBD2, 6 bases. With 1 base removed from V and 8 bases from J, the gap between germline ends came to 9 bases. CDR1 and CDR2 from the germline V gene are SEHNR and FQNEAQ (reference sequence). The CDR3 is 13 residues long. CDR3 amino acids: CASSLGWGDEQFF. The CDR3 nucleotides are TGTGCCAGCAGCTTAGGTTGGGGGGATGAGCAGTTCTTC.

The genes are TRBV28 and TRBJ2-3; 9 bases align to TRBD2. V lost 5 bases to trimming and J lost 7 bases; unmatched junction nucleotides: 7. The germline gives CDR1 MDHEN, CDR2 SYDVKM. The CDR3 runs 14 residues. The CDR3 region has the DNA TGTGCCAGCAGTCCGGGACTAGCTACCCATACGCAGTATTTT. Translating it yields CASSPGLATHTQYF.

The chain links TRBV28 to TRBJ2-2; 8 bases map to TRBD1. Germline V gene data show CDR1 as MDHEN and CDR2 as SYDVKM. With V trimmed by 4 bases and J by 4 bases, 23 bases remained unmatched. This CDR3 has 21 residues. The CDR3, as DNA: TGTGCCAGCAGTTCGCTCAACCTCTACCGGGACAGGCAGCCAGGCACCGGGGAGCTGTTTTTT. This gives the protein CASSSLNLYRDRQPGTGELFF.

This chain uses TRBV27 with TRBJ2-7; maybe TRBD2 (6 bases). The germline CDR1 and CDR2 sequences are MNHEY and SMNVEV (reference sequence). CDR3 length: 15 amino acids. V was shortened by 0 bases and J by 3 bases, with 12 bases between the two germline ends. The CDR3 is CASSLSGTVSYEQYF. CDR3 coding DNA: TGTGCCAGCAGTTTATCGGGGACTGTGAGCTACGAGCAGTACTTC.

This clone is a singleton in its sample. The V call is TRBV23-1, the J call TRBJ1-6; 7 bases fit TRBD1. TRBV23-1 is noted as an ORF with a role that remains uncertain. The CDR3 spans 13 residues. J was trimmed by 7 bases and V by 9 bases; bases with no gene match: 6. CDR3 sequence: CARRQGENSPLHF. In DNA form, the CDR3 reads TGCGCCAGACGACAGGGAGAGAATTCACCCCTCCACTTT.

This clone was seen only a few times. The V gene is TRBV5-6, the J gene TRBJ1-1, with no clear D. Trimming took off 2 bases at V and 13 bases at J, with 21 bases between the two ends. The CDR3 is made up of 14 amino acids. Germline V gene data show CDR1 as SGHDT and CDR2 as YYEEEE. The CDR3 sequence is CASSLLDTGVFGFF. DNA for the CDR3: TGTGCCAGCAGCTTACTCGACACTGGGGTATTTGGTTTCTTT.

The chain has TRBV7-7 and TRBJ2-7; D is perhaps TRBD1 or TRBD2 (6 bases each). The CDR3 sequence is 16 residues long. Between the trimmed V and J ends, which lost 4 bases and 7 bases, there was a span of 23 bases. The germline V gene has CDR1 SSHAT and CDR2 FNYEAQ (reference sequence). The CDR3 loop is CASSSPGDKAAGEQYF. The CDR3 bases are TGTGCCAGCAGCTCCCCTGGGGACAAGGCTGCGGGGGAGCAGTACTTC. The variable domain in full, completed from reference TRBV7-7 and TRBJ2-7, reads GAGVSQSPRYKVTKRGQDVTLRCDPISSHATLYWYQQALGQGPEFLTYFNYEAQPDKSGLPSDRFSAERPEGSISTLTIQRTEQRDSAMYRCASSSPGDKAAGEQYFGPGTRLTVT.

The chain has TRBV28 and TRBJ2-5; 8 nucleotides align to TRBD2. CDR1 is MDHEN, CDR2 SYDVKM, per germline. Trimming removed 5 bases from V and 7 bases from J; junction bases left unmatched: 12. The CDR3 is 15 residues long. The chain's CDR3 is CASSTPGGGGRTQYF. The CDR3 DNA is TGTGCCAGCAGTACGCCCGGGGGGGGCGGCCGGACCCAGTACTTC.

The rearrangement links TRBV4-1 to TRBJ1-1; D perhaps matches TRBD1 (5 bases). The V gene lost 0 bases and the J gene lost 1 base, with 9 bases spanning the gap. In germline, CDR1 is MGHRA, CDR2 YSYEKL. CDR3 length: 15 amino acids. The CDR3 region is CASSQEYGTNTEAFF. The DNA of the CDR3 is TGCGCCAGCAGCCAAGAGTACGGGACGAACACTGAAGCTTTCTTT.